This T cell receptor (beta chain) was sequenced in a study of OX40 agonist ivuxolimab in advanced cancers. Study summary: The group had a mean age of roughly 65 years, ranged from roughly 23 to 79, and was less than 85% male. Three individuals attained partial responses, comprising one hepatocellular carcinoma case and two cutaneous melanoma cases. Findings of the study overall: Normalized T-cell clonal expansion was also low in a subset of nonresponders.

Only in-frame clones appear in the TCRdb table, and some are missing; sequencing was by immunoSEQ multiplex PCR. The sample lists about 12,000 clones, about 81% occurring once. Concerning this clone itself: Its antigen is currently unknown.

The length of the CDR3 is 14 residues. CDR1 and CDR2 (germline): SGDLS, YYNGEE. V was clipped by 2 bases and J by 5 bases; unmatched bases: 6. The rearrangement links TRBV9 to TRBJ2-7; 8 bases match TRBD2. This TCR was recovered from an adult with an advanced solid tumor such as melanoma, head and neck, liver or kidney cancer. Source: CD4+ or CD8+ T cells sorted from blood, taken in a trial of the OX40 agonist ivuxolimab. DNA of the CDR3: TGTGCCAGCAGCGTCCAAGCGGGAGCTCACGAGCAGTACTTC. As protein: CASSVQAGAHEQYF.